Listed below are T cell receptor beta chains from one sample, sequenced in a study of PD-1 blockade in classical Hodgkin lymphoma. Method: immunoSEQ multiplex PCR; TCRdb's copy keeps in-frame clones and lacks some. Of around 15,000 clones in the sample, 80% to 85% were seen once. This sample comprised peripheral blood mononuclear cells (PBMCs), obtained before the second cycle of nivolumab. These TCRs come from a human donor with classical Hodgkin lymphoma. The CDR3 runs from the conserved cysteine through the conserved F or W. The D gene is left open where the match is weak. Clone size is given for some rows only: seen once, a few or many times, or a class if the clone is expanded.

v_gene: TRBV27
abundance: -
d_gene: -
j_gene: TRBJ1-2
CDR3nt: TGTGCCAGCAGTTCCACGGTGGGGGGACTCCTAATGAGGGGCTACACCTTC
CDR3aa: CASSSTVGGLLMRGYTF

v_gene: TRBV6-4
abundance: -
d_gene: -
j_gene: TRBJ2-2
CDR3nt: TGTGCCAGCCAACGCCCGCTCCCCGGGGAGCTGTTTTTT
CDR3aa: CASQRPLPGELFF

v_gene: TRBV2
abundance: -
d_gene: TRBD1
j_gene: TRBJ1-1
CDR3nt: TGTGCCAGCAGGGCGACAGGGGGCTTGGGTGAAGCTTTCTTT
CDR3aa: CASRATGGLGEAFF

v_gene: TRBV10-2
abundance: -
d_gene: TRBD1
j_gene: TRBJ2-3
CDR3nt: TGCGCCAGCAGTGGGACAGGGGGCGGTGGCACAGATACGCAGTATTTT
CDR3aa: CASSGTGGGGTDTQYF

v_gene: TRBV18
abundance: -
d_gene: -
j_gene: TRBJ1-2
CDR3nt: TGTGCCAGCTCACCACGGTGGTATGGCTACACCTTC
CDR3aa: CASSPRWYGYTF

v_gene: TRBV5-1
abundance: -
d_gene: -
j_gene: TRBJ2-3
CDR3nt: TGCGCCAGCAGCTTGTCGTTGACTCACACAGATACGCAGTATTTT
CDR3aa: CASSLSLTHTDTQYF

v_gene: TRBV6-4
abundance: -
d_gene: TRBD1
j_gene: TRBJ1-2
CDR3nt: TGTGCCAGCAGTGGACAGGGCACTGGGGGCTACACCTTC
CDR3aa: CASSGQGTGGYTF

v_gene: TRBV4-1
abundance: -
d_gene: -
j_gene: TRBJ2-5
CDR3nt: TGCGCCAGCAGCCAAGCGACAGGTGACGGAGAGACCCAGTACTTC
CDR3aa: CASSQATGDGETQYF

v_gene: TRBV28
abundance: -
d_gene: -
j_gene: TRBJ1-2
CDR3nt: TGTGCCAGCACTGTAGGGGGGCGCAACTATGGCTACACCTTC
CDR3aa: CASTVGGRNYGYTF

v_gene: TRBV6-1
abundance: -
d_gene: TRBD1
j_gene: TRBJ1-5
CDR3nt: TGTGCCAGCAGTGCATTGACAGGGACACTTAGCAATCAGCCCCAGCATTTT
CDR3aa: CASSALTGTLSNQPQHF

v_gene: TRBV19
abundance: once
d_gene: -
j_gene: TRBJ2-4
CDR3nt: TGTGCCAGTAGTATGGAGGGGCCCCCTGGGAAAAACATTCAGTACTTC
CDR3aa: CASSMEGPPGKNIQYF

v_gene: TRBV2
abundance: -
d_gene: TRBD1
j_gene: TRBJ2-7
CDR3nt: TGTGCTCGAGGGACAGGGGGCAGCGAGCAGTACTTC
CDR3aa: CARGTGGSEQYF

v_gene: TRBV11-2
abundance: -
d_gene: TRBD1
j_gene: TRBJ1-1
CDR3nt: TGTGCCAGCGGTCCGACAGGGCTTAGGACTGAAGCTTTCTTT
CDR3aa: CASGPTGLRTEAFF

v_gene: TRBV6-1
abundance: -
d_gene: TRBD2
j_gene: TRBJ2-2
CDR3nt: TGTGCCAGCAGTGAAGCAGCCAGCGGGAGAACCGGGGAGCTGTTTTTT
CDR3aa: CASSEAASGRTGELFF

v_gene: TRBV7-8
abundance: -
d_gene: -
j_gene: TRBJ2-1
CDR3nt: TGTGCCAGCAGCTTAGGAGGTGATGAGCAGTTCTTC
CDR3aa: CASSLGGDEQFF

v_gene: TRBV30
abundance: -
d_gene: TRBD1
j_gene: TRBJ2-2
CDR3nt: TGTGCCTGGAGTCGACAGGGGGGGAGGGCCGGGGAGCTGTTTTTT
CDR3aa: CAWSRQGGRAGELFF

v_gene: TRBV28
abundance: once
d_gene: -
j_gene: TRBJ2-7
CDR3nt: TGTGCCAGCAGTCTAGCGTATCAAAGCTCCTACGAGCAGTACTTC
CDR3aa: CASSLAYQSSYEQYF

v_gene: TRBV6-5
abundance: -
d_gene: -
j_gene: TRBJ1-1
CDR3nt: TGTGCCAGCAGTTACGGGGGGGTGGTCACTGAAGCTTTCTTT
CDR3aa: CASSYGGVVTEAFF